The 30 T cell receptor beta chains below come from one sample, sequenced in a study of T cells after yellow fever vaccination. Each CDR3 protein is one row after TCRdb ran MiXCR on the 5' RACE reads. Of 250,000 to 350,000 distinct CDR3 sequences listed, 7.5% to 9% are singletons. The source material was CD4+ T cells sorted from PBMCs, sampled 5 days after the yellow fever booster vaccination. These receptors were obtained from a man in his late teens or twenties who received the YFV17D yellow fever vaccine.

This clonotype has only a few counts. The rearrangement joins TRBV18 to TRBJ2-2; D might be TRBD1 (5 bases). Germline lookup yields CDR1 KGHSH and CDR2 LQKENI. The CDR3 spans 16 residues. The ends were cut back, 3 bases at V and 4 bases at J, with 15 bases in the middle. The CDR3 nucleotides are TGTGCCAGCTCACCTCAGGGAATTTCGCGCACCGGGGAGCTGTTTTTT. Amino acid sequence: CASSPQGISRTGELFF.

The table lists this clonotype with many counts. V is TRBV4-2 and J is TRBJ2-5, with D possibly TRBD2 on 5 matching bases. The CDR3 totals 14 residues. CDR1 and CDR2 from the germline V gene are LGHNA and YNFKEQ. As DNA, the CDR3 is TGTGCAGGCCCACCCCGCTCGGGGCAAGAGACCCAGTACTTC. Amino acids: CAGPPRSGQETQYF.

In this sample, this clonotype turned up a few times. The chain joins TRBV7-9 to TRBJ1-2; unclear D gene. Trimming took 0 bases from V and 3 from J, leaving 2 bases between them. The CDR3 is made up of 12 amino acids. Germline CDR1 is SEHNR and CDR2 is FQNEAQ (reference sequence). The chain's CDR3 is CASSLADYGYTF. DNA of the CDR3: TGTGCCAGCAGCTTAGCAGACTATGGCTACACCTTC.

This chain uses TRBV3-1 with TRBJ2-3; D not resolved. The CDR3 is 15 amino acids. Trimming removed 2 bases at V and 1 base at J, with 10 bases between. Germline CDR1 LGHDT, CDR2 YNNKEL (reference sequence). DNA for the CDR3: TGTGCCAGCAGCCAACTCGTCCTACGCACAGATACGCAGTATTTT. Its protein is CASSQLVLRTDTQYF.

This clonotype was counted many times. This chain links TRBV6-5 with TRBJ2-3; D unclear. V shed 6 bases and J shed 3 bases, with 10 bases lying between them. This CDR3 region has 13 residues. Germline V CDR1 and CDR2: MNHEY, SVGAGI. The CDR3 reads CASRPRETDTQYF. In DNA form, the CDR3 reads TGTGCCAGCAGACCCCGAGAAACAGATACGCAGTATTTT.

This clonotype showed up just a few times. The rearrangement joins TRBV19 to TRBJ2-6; D is perhaps TRBD2 (5 bases). Trimming removed 3 bases from V and 0 bases from J, with 6 bases in between. The V gene's germline CDR1 is LNHDA and CDR2 SQIVND (reference sequence). The CDR3 is made up of 15 amino acids. CDR3: CASSIGVSGANVLTF. The DNA for the CDR3 is TGTGCCAGTAGTATCGGGGTCTCTGGGGCCAACGTCCTGACTTTC.

The chain joins TRBV12-3 or TRBV12-4 to TRBJ2-5; possible D gene TRBD2, 5 bases. The germline V and J ends were trimmed by 6 bases and 3 bases, with 23 bases remaining between them. The CDR3 has 17 amino acids. The CDR3 DNA sequence: TGTGCCAGCAGCCCCCGGGCAGGCATAAAAGCGGAAGAGACCCAGTACTTC. It yields the protein CASSPRAGIKAEETQYF.

This clonotype was seen only a few times. V usage is TRBV4-1 and J usage is TRBJ2-3; 9 bases line up with TRBD1. This CDR3 has 16 residues. The germline gives CDR1 MGHRA, CDR2 YSYEKL. Losses at the gene ends were 4 bases for V and 2 bases for J; bases not matched to a gene: 7. The CDR3 sequence: CASSRVTGGSTDTQYF. CDR3 bases: TGCGCCAGCAGCCGAGTGACAGGGGGATCCACAGATACGCAGTATTTT.

The chain couples TRBV7-2 to TRBJ2-5; 8 nucleotides agree with TRBD2. V was clipped by 3 bases and J by 1 base; unmatched bases: 4. Looked up from germline, CDR1 is SGHTA and CDR2 is FQGNSA. The CDR3 consists of 15 residues. As DNA, the CDR3 is TGTGCCAGCAGCTTGGAGCGGGGGTTCCAAGAGACCCAGTACTTC. Protein product: CASSLERGFQETQYF.

This sequence joins TRBV5-1 and TRBJ2-1; TRBD2 aligns across 8 bases. This CDR3 is 17 amino acids long. Germline CDR1 reads SGHRS; CDR2 reads YFSETQ. V was pared by 4 bases and J by 4 bases, with 13 bases of the junction left unmatched. CDR3 nucleotide sequence: TGCGCCAGCAGCCCGACCACCGGGACTAGGGCTTACAATGAGCAGTTCTTC. As protein: CASSPTTGTRAYNEQFF.

This chain connects TRBV5-1 to TRBJ1-1; TRBD1 agrees at 8 bases. The V gene end was trimmed by 7 bases and the J gene end by 1 base; junction bases not matched to a gene: 9. Germline CDR1 is SGHRS and CDR2 is YFSETQ. The CDR3 loop spans 15 amino acids. Written as DNA, the CDR3 is TGCGCCAGCGGATGGACAGGGATAGGGAACACTGAAGCTTTCTTT. Translation: CASGWTGIGNTEAFF.

This clonotype was observed a few times. The CDR3 reads CASSVGVDRLTIQYF. The CDR3 DNA reads as TGTGCCAGCAGCGTAGGGGTGGACAGGCTTACCATTCAGTACTTC. The chain carries TRBV9 and TRBJ2-4; the match to TRBD1 covers 7 bases. Germline V lookup: CDR1 SGDLS, CDR2 YYNGEE. The CDR3 runs 15 residues. After removal of 0 bases from V and 9 bases from J, the junction contained 9 bases not matched to a gene.

This clonotype was seen a few times. This may stem from a read error, because a much larger clone lies one nucleotide away. CDR3 bases: TGCGCCAGCAGCTTGGACGTGAGCTCCTACGAGCAGTACTTC. Encoded protein: CASSLDVSSYEQYF. This rearrangement joins TRBV5-1 to TRBJ2-7; D is unresolved. Germline V CDR1 and CDR2: SGHRS, YFSETQ. The CDR3 covers 14 residues. Between the trimmed V and J ends, which lost 0 bases and 0 bases, there was a span of 7 bases.

This chain joins TRBV7-9 and TRBJ1-1; D is unclear. The V gene lost 8 bases and the J gene lost 1 base, with 11 bases spanning the gap. The CDR3 loop spans 13 amino acids. Germline V gives CDR1 SEHNR, CDR2 FQNEAQ (reference sequence). This CDR3 is CASRPGPNTEAFF. CDR3 DNA: TGTGCCAGCCGCCCGGGCCCGAACACTGAAGCTTTCTTT.

This clonotype was picked up many times. This chain's CDR3 is CASSLLAGVTDTQYF. CDR3 nucleotide sequence: TGTGCCAGCAGCTTACTAGCGGGGGTCACAGATACGCAGTATTTT. The V gene is TRBV7-9, the J gene TRBJ2-3; TRBD2 agrees at 10 bases. The V and J ends lost 2 bases and 2 bases, in that order; junction bases with no gene match: 1. Germline V CDR1 and CDR2: SEHNR, FQNEAQ (reference sequence). This CDR3 comprises 15 residues.

This clonotype was observed a few times. The genes are TRBV11-2 and TRBJ1-3; D not resolved. CDR1 and CDR2 from the germline V gene are SGHAT and FQNNGV. Trimming cost V 3 bases and J 16 bases, with 22 bases left between them. This CDR3 comprises 14 residues. CDR3 bases: TGTGCCAGCAGCTTTGGTCTCTCTGGAAACACCACCTATTTT. Translated: CASSFGLSGNTTYF.

This clonotype has just a few counts. DNA of the CDR3: TGTGCCAGCAGCGTAGAGGGGGGTTTATACCAGCCCCAGCATTTT. Encoded protein: CASSVEGGLYQPQHF. The chain uses TRBV9 and TRBJ1-5, with D perhaps TRBD1 (6 bases). This CDR3 has 15 residues. Germline loops: CDR1 SGDLS, CDR2 YYNGEE. V was shortened by 0 bases and J by 7 bases, with 14 bases between the two germline ends.

The chain carries TRBV3-1 and TRBJ2-5, with 8 nucleotides matching TRBD2. The CDR3 extends over 15 amino acids. Germline V lookup: CDR1 LGHDT, CDR2 YNNKEL (reference sequence). After removal of 4 bases from V and 4 bases from J, the junction contained 8 bases not matched to a gene. DNA for the CDR3: TGTGCCAGCAGCCTAAATAGCGGGGTTGGAGAGACCCAGTACTTC. Translated: CASSLNSGVGETQYF.

The chain combines TRBV7-2 with TRBJ1-4; D is unresolved. There are 14 residues in the CDR3. Trimming removed 1 base at V and 6 bases at J, with 9 bases between. Per germline, CDR1 SGHTA and CDR2 FQGNSA. The CDR3 bases are TGTGCCAGCAGCTTAGAGACGGGCGATGAAAAACTGTTTTTT. Its translation is CASSLETGDEKLFF.

This clonotype came up many times. The rearrangement links TRBV10-3 to TRBJ1-6; 10 bases are a match to TRBD1. The CDR3 spans 18 residues. Germline V CDR1 and CDR2: ENHRY, SYGVKD. V gave up 6 bases and J gave up 7 bases; unmatched junction bases: 15. The CDR3 DNA follows: TGTGCCATCAGGGATACTGACAGGGGGCAGGCCAGGAATTCACCCCTCCACTTT. Translating it yields CAIRDTDRGQARNSPLHF.

At least ten counts were recorded for this clonotype. In nucleotides, the CDR3 is TGCGCCAGCAGCTCCACTTTGACCGGGGAGCTGTTTTTT. Its translation: CASSSTLTGELFF. The chain has TRBV5-1 and TRBJ2-2, with D hard to call. Germline CDR1 is SGHRS and CDR2 is YFSETQ. Trimming removed 3 bases at V and 5 bases at J, with 8 bases between. The CDR3 contains 13 residues.

This clonotype was found a few times. This sequence joins TRBV5-1 and TRBJ1-4; 9 bases map to TRBD1. Per germline, CDR1 SGHRS and CDR2 YFSETQ. The V segment lost 0 bases and the J segment 7 bases; nucleotides outside the gene matches: 4. The CDR3 runs 15 residues. The CDR3 nucleotides are TGCGCCAGCAGCTTGGCCGGGACAGGGATTGAAAAACTGTTTTTT. Its protein product is CASSLAGTGIEKLFF.

This clonotype was detected only a few times. This chain connects TRBV7-3 to TRBJ1-2, with TRBD1 as a possible D gene (6 bases). CDR1 SGHTA and CDR2 FQGTGA come from the germline V gene. V was cut by 5 bases and J by 3 bases, with 10 bases left in between. The CDR3 loop spans 13 amino acids. The CDR3 sequence is CASSAQGHYGYTF. Written as DNA, the CDR3 is TGTGCCAGCAGCGCCCAGGGGCACTATGGCTACACCTTC.

This clonotype was seen ten or more times. This rearrangement joins TRBV4-3 to TRBJ2-3, with D perhaps TRBD2 (7 bases). V lost 4 bases and J lost 5, with 19 bases in between. Looked up from germline, CDR1 is LGHNA and CDR2 is YSLEER. The CDR3 runs to 16 residues. CDR3 nucleotides: TGCGCCAGCAGCCCGGGGAAGGGGGGGCCGGGAGATACGCAGTATTTT. This translates into CASSPGKGGPGDTQYF.

Only a few counts were recorded for this clonotype. The rearrangement joins TRBV20-1 to TRBJ1-2; the D gene is possibly TRBD1 (6 bases). V shed 6 bases and J shed 4 bases, with 18 bases lying between them. Germline CDR1 and CDR2: DFQATT and SNEGSKA (reference sequence). There are 14 residues in the CDR3. The CDR3 spells CSAGTTQLSYGYTF. The DNA of the CDR3 is TGCAGTGCCGGGACAACCCAGCTTTCCTATGGCTACACCTTC.

This clonotype was recorded a few times. The chain has TRBV11-1 and TRBJ2-5; TRBD1 agrees at 8 bases. Germline CDR1 is SGHAT and CDR2 is FQDESV (reference sequence). This CDR3 region has 14 residues. V dropped 3 bases and J dropped 4; count of bases not matched to a gene: 4. The CDR3 DNA reads as TGTGCCAGCAGCTTGCAGGGGGCGCGAGAGACCCAGTACTTC. It codes for CASSLQGARETQYF.

This clonotype has only a few counts. The V call is TRBV10-3, the J call TRBJ1-3, with TRBD1 as a possible D gene (5 bases). This CDR3 contains 19 residues. The ends were cut back, 6 bases at V and 1 base at J, with 25 bases in the middle. The germline V gene encodes CDR1 ENHRY and CDR2 SYGVKD. The CDR3 sequence: CAIRNVRDRINTSGNTIYF. In DNA form, the CDR3 reads TGTGCCATCAGGAACGTCCGGGACCGAATAAACACGTCTGGAAACACCATATATTTT.

This clonotype was observed a few times. The chain joins TRBV5-1 to TRBJ2-1; either TRBD1 or TRBD2 may fit D (5 bases each). The CDR3 is 14 residues long. CDR1 is SGHRS and CDR2 is YFSETQ in the germline V gene. V lost 0 bases, J lost 8 bases, and 12 bases lay in between. DNA of the CDR3: TGCGCCAGCAGCTTGGAAGTAAGAGGGGATGAGCAGTTCTTC. It yields the protein CASSLEVRGDEQFF.

Here the CDR3 reads CASGLGTDTQYF. The CDR3 DNA reads as TGTGCCAGCGGACTGGGCACAGATACGCAGTATTTT. The chain links TRBV9 to TRBJ2-3, with a weak D call TRBD2 (5 bases). This CDR3 has 12 amino acids. The germline gives CDR1 SGDLS, CDR2 YYNGEE. Trimming removed 7 bases from V and 1 base from J, with 7 bases in between.

CDR3 region: CASSPRNSYEQYV. As DNA, the CDR3 is TGTGCCAGCAGTCCCCGTAACAGCTACGAGCAGTACGTC. V and J are TRBV28 and TRBJ2-7; D unresolved. CDR3 size: 13 residues. CDR1 and CDR2 from the germline V gene are MDHEN and SYDVKM. The ends were cut back, 5 bases at V and 3 bases at J, with 11 bases in the middle.